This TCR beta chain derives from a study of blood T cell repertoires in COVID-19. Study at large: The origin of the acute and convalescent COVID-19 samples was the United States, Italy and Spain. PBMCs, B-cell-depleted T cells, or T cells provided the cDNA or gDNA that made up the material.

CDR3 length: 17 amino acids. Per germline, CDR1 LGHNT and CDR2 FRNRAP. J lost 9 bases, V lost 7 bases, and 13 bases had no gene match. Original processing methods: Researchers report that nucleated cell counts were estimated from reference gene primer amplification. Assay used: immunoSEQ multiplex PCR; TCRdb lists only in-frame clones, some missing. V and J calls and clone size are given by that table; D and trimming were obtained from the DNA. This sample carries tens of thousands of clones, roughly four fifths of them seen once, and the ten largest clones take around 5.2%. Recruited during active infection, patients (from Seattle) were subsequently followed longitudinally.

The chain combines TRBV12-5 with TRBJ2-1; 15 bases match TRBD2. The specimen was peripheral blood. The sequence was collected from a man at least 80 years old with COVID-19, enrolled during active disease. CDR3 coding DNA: TGTGCTAGTGTTCGGACTAGCGGGGGGGCCTTTCTGGGTGAGCAGTTCTTC. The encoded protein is CASVRTSGGAFLGEQFF.